These T cell receptor beta chains were read from a single sample in a study of T cell responses to AZD1222 COVID-19 vaccine. Profiled with immunoSEQ multiplex PCR; TCRdb holds only in-frame clones, not every one. The sample records 85,000 to 100,000 clones, more than 80% being singletons. The sample was peripheral blood, taken on day 0 of AZD1222 vaccination. Source of these receptors: an adult in good health. Each CDR3 is given with its conserved first and last residue. D genes are given only for firm matches. Expanded clones are given a class, and other clones once, few, many or no size at all.

D gene: TRBD2; clone size: -; V gene: TRBV7-2; J gene: TRBJ2-2; CDR3 DNA: TGTGCCAGCAGCCAACGTGGACTAGCGGGAGTTCCCGGGGAGCTGTTTTTT; CDR3 protein: CASSQRGLAGVPGELFF
D gene: -; clone size: -; V gene: TRBV6-2/TRBV6-3; J gene: TRBJ1-1; CDR3 DNA: TGTGCCAGCAGTTATTACAGTCTTGAAGCTTTCTTT; CDR3 protein: CASSYYSLEAFF
D gene: -; clone size: -; V gene: TRBV19; J gene: TRBJ2-3; CDR3 DNA: TGTGCCAGTAGTGGGGGGTCGAGTACGCAGTATTTT; CDR3 protein: CASSGGSSTQYF
D gene: -; clone size: -; V gene: TRBV7-2; J gene: TRBJ2-1; CDR3 DNA: TGTGCCAGCAGCATCAGTAGCGGCTACAATGAGCAGTTCTTC; CDR3 protein: CASSISSGYNEQFF
D gene: TRBD2; clone size: few; V gene: TRBV3-1/TRBV3-2; J gene: TRBJ2-7; CDR3 DNA: TGTGCCAGCAGCCAAGGAGGCAGGACTAGCAGCCACGAGCAGTACTTC; CDR3 protein: CASSQGGRTSSHEQYF
D gene: TRBD1; clone size: -; V gene: TRBV4-3; J gene: TRBJ1-2; CDR3 DNA: TGCGCCAGCAGCCAAGATATCCAGGGGGATGGCTACACCTTC; CDR3 protein: CASSQDIQGDGYTF
D gene: -; clone size: few; V gene: TRBV6-2/TRBV6-3; J gene: TRBJ1-5; CDR3 DNA: TGTGCCAGCAGCCCCGGGACGCCGATAGAAGCCCAGCATTTT; CDR3 protein: CASSPGTPIEAQHF
D gene: -; clone size: once; V gene: TRBV10-3; J gene: TRBJ2-7; CDR3 DNA: TGTGCCATCCGGGGCGGAGCTGAATCCTACGAGCAGTACTTC; CDR3 protein: CAIRGGAESYEQYF
D gene: -; clone size: -; V gene: TRBV13; J gene: TRBJ1-5; CDR3 DNA: TGTGCCAGCAGCTTAGGCCTCGCGAATCAGCCCCAGCATTTT; CDR3 protein: CASSLGLANQPQHF
D gene: TRBD1; clone size: -; V gene: TRBV4-2; J gene: TRBJ1-6; CDR3 DNA: TGTGCCAGCAGCCGGAACAGGGGGGTTTCCTATAATTCACCCCTCCACTTT; CDR3 protein: CASSRNRGVSYNSPLHF
D gene: -; clone size: -; V gene: TRBV5-4; J gene: TRBJ1-4; CDR3 DNA: TGTGCCAGCAGCCCCGACAGTGCAACTAATGAAAAACTGTTTTTT; CDR3 protein: CASSPDSATNEKLFF
D gene: TRBD1; clone size: -; V gene: TRBV18; J gene: TRBJ1-5; CDR3 DNA: TGTGCCAGCTCACCACAGGGGGCGGGTCAGCCCCAGCATTTT; CDR3 protein: CASSPQGAGQPQHF
D gene: -; clone size: -; V gene: TRBV5-1; J gene: TRBJ1-1; CDR3 DNA: TGCGCCAGCAGCTTGGGAGGACCCACTGAAGCTTTCTTT; CDR3 protein: CASSLGGPTEAFF
D gene: -; clone size: few; V gene: TRBV7-3; J gene: TRBJ2-6; CDR3 DNA: TGTGCCAGCAAACTTGCTGGGGCCAACGTCCTGACTTTC; CDR3 protein: CASKLAGANVLTF
D gene: TRBD1; clone size: -; V gene: TRBV10-3; J gene: TRBJ1-5; CDR3 DNA: TGTGCCATCAGCCAACAGGGGTCTAGCAATCAGCCCCAGCATTTT; CDR3 protein: CAISQQGSSNQPQHF
D gene: TRBD1; clone size: -; V gene: TRBV4-1; J gene: TRBJ2-1; CDR3 DNA: TGCGCCAGCAGCCAAGAAGGTACAGGGGGGCAGAATGAGCAGTTCTTC; CDR3 protein: CASSQEGTGGQNEQFF
D gene: -; clone size: -; V gene: TRBV2; J gene: TRBJ2-1; CDR3 DNA: TGTGCCAGCAGTGTTTCTCAGCTCGTTTCCTACAATGAGCAGTTCTTC; CDR3 protein: CASSVSQLVSYNEQFF
D gene: TRBD1; clone size: -; V gene: TRBV5-1; J gene: TRBJ1-1; CDR3 DNA: TGCGCCAGCAGCTCGGGACAGAGAGGGACTGAAGCTTTCTTT; CDR3 protein: CASSSGQRGTEAFF
D gene: -; clone size: -; V gene: TRBV29-1; J gene: TRBJ1-4; CDR3 DNA: TGCAGCGTTGTTACCGACGCCAGTGAAAAACTGTTTTTT; CDR3 protein: CSVVTDASEKLFF
D gene: TRBD1; clone size: few; V gene: TRBV28; J gene: TRBJ1-2; CDR3 DNA: TGTGCCAGCAGTTTGTTTGGCATCAGGGGGGTCTATGGCTACACCTTC; CDR3 protein: CASSLFGIRGVYGYTF
D gene: -; clone size: -; V gene: TRBV6-1; J gene: TRBJ2-7; CDR3 DNA: TGTGCCAGCAGTGGGGAACGCCGGGCCCTGACCTACGAGCAGTACTTC; CDR3 protein: CASSGERRALTYEQYF
D gene: -; clone size: -; V gene: TRBV18; J gene: TRBJ2-3; CDR3 DNA: TGTGCCAGCTCACCACGGCAGGTAGCGACAGATACGCAGTATTTT; CDR3 protein: CASSPRQVATDTQYF
D gene: TRBD1; clone size: -; V gene: TRBV30; J gene: TRBJ2-3; CDR3 DNA: TGTGCCTGGAACAGGGGGTCAAAGAGCACAGATACGCAGTATTTT; CDR3 protein: CAWNRGSKSTDTQYF
D gene: -; clone size: -; V gene: TRBV24-1; J gene: TRBJ1-5; CDR3 DNA: TGTGCCACCAGTCATGGCTACCGGGATCAGCCCCAGCATTTT; CDR3 protein: CATSHGYRDQPQHF
D gene: -; clone size: -; V gene: TRBV10-3; J gene: TRBJ2-2; CDR3 DNA: TGTGCCATCAGTGAGTCCGGCAGGAGCCACACCGGGGAGCTGTTTTTT; CDR3 protein: CAISESGRSHTGELFF
D gene: -; clone size: -; V gene: TRBV5-6; J gene: TRBJ1-6; CDR3 DNA: TGTGCCAGCAGCTCAGTACGATCAACCCTCCACTTT; CDR3 protein: CASSSVRSTLHF
D gene: -; clone size: -; V gene: TRBV4-1; J gene: TRBJ2-1; CDR3 DNA: TGCGCCAGCAGCCAAGGTCCAGCGGGCTCCTACAATGAGCAGTTCTTC; CDR3 protein: CASSQGPAGSYNEQFF
D gene: -; clone size: -; V gene: TRBV7-9; J gene: TRBJ2-3; CDR3 DNA: TGTGCCAGCAGCTTTGGGGCACAGGATACGCAGTATTTT; CDR3 protein: CASSFGAQDTQYF
D gene: TRBD2; clone size: -; V gene: TRBV5-1; J gene: TRBJ2-5; CDR3 DNA: TGCGCCAGCAGCTTCGGGTTAAAATCGGGGGGCCAAGAGACCCAGTACTTC; CDR3 protein: CASSFGLKSGGQETQYF
D gene: -; clone size: once; V gene: TRBV3-1/TRBV3-2; J gene: TRBJ1-1; CDR3 DNA: TGTGCCAGCAGCCGAGATAGCACTGAAGCTTTCTTT; CDR3 protein: CASSRDSTEAFF
D gene: -; clone size: -; V gene: TRBV20-1; J gene: TRBJ2-1; CDR3 DNA: TGCAGTGCCAGACTATCAAATGAGCAGTTCTTC; CDR3 protein: CSARLSNEQFF
D gene: -; clone size: once; V gene: TRBV5-1; J gene: TRBJ2-1; CDR3 DNA: TGCGCCAGCAGCTTGGCCGGTAGTTACAATGAGCAGTTCTTC; CDR3 protein: CASSLAGSYNEQFF
D gene: -; clone size: -; V gene: TRBV9; J gene: TRBJ1-2; CDR3 DNA: TGTGCCAGCAGCGTAGCTTGGACCCAGGGGATCAATGGCTACACCTTC; CDR3 protein: CASSVAWTQGINGYTF
D gene: -; clone size: -; V gene: TRBV2; J gene: TRBJ1-5; CDR3 DNA: TGTGCCAGCAGTGAAGTTGGACTGCCTAATCAGCCCCAGCATTTT; CDR3 protein: CASSEVGLPNQPQHF
D gene: -; clone size: -; V gene: TRBV5-1; J gene: TRBJ2-2; CDR3 DNA: TGCGCCAGTCGTCAACGTACTAACACCGGGGAGCTGTTTTTT; CDR3 protein: CASRQRTNTGELFF
D gene: -; clone size: -; V gene: TRBV4-1; J gene: TRBJ2-6; CDR3 DNA: TGCGCCAGCAGCCACGGGTGGGGGAGGTTATCTGGGGCCAACGTCCTGACTTTC; CDR3 protein: CASSHGWGRLSGANVLTF
D gene: -; clone size: -; V gene: TRBV19; J gene: TRBJ2-6; CDR3 DNA: TGTGCCAGTAGTATTTTGTCGGACAGCGTCACCTCTGGGGCCAACGTCCTGACTTTC; CDR3 protein: CASSILSDSVTSGANVLTF
D gene: -; clone size: -; V gene: TRBV4-1; J gene: TRBJ2-6; CDR3 DNA: TGCGCCAGCAGCCCCCCCCCGGAGGCCCTAGGGGCCAACGTCCTGACTTTC; CDR3 protein: CASSPPPEALGANVLTF
D gene: TRBD2; clone size: -; V gene: TRBV13; J gene: TRBJ2-3; CDR3 DNA: TGTGCCAGCAGCTTACGGCTAGCGGGCAGCACAGATACGCAGTATTTT; CDR3 protein: CASSLRLAGSTDTQYF
D gene: -; clone size: -; V gene: TRBV10-3; J gene: TRBJ1-4; CDR3 DNA: TGTGCCATCAGTGATCCAGAACGGGAAAAACTGTTTTTT; CDR3 protein: CAISDPEREKLFF
D gene: TRBD1; clone size: few; V gene: TRBV7-8; J gene: TRBJ1-6; CDR3 DNA: TGTGCCAGCAGAGGGACAGGGAGCTCCTATAATTCACCCCTCCACTTT; CDR3 protein: CASRGTGSSYNSPLHF
D gene: -; clone size: -; V gene: TRBV27; J gene: TRBJ2-2; CDR3 DNA: TGTGCCAGCAGTTTCTTCCCGAGGACTAAGACGGGTTTAACCGGGGAGCTGTTTTTT; CDR3 protein: CASSFFPRTKTGLTGELFF
D gene: -; clone size: once; V gene: TRBV10-1; J gene: TRBJ2-6; CDR3 DNA: TGCGCCAGCAGTCGTGAGGGGGGGCTGGGCTCTGGGGCCAACGTCCTGACTTTC; CDR3 protein: CASSREGGLGSGANVLTF
D gene: TRBD2; clone size: -; V gene: TRBV29-1; J gene: TRBJ2-7; CDR3 DNA: TGCAGCGTCATCCGGGGCGCTAGCGGCAAGCAGTACTTC; CDR3 protein: CSVIRGASGKQYF
D gene: -; clone size: -; V gene: TRBV28; J gene: TRBJ1-2; CDR3 DNA: TGTGCCAGCAGTTCGACAGCCTATGGCTACACCTTC; CDR3 protein: CASSSTAYGYTF
D gene: -; clone size: -; V gene: TRBV18; J gene: TRBJ2-1; CDR3 DNA: TGTGCCAGCTCACCACCGTTGTCGGGCTCCTACAATGAGCAGTTCTTC; CDR3 protein: CASSPPLSGSYNEQFF
D gene: TRBD2; clone size: -; V gene: TRBV10-3; J gene: TRBJ2-5; CDR3 DNA: TGTGCCATCAGGCGTAGCGGGGACTACCAAGAGACCCAGTACTTC; CDR3 protein: CAIRRSGDYQETQYF
D gene: TRBD1; clone size: -; V gene: TRBV5-1; J gene: TRBJ2-5; CDR3 DNA: TGCGCCAGCAGCTTGGGGGGGACAGAGGAGACCCAGTACTTC; CDR3 protein: CASSLGGTEETQYF
D gene: TRBD1; clone size: once; V gene: TRBV5-5; J gene: TRBJ1-1; CDR3 DNA: TGTGCCAGCAGCTTCGAGACAGGGAGGACTGAAGCTTTCTTT; CDR3 protein: CASSFETGRTEAFF
D gene: TRBD2; clone size: -; V gene: TRBV19; J gene: TRBJ2-1; CDR3 DNA: TGTGCCAGTAGTATATCCGGGAGGGTCTACAATGAGCAGTTCTTC; CDR3 protein: CASSISGRVYNEQFF
D gene: -; clone size: -; V gene: TRBV7-9; J gene: TRBJ1-4; CDR3 DNA: TGTGCCAGCAGCTTAATAAACAGGGCTCCCGGAGGAGAAAAACTGTTTTTT; CDR3 protein: CASSLINRAPGGEKLFF